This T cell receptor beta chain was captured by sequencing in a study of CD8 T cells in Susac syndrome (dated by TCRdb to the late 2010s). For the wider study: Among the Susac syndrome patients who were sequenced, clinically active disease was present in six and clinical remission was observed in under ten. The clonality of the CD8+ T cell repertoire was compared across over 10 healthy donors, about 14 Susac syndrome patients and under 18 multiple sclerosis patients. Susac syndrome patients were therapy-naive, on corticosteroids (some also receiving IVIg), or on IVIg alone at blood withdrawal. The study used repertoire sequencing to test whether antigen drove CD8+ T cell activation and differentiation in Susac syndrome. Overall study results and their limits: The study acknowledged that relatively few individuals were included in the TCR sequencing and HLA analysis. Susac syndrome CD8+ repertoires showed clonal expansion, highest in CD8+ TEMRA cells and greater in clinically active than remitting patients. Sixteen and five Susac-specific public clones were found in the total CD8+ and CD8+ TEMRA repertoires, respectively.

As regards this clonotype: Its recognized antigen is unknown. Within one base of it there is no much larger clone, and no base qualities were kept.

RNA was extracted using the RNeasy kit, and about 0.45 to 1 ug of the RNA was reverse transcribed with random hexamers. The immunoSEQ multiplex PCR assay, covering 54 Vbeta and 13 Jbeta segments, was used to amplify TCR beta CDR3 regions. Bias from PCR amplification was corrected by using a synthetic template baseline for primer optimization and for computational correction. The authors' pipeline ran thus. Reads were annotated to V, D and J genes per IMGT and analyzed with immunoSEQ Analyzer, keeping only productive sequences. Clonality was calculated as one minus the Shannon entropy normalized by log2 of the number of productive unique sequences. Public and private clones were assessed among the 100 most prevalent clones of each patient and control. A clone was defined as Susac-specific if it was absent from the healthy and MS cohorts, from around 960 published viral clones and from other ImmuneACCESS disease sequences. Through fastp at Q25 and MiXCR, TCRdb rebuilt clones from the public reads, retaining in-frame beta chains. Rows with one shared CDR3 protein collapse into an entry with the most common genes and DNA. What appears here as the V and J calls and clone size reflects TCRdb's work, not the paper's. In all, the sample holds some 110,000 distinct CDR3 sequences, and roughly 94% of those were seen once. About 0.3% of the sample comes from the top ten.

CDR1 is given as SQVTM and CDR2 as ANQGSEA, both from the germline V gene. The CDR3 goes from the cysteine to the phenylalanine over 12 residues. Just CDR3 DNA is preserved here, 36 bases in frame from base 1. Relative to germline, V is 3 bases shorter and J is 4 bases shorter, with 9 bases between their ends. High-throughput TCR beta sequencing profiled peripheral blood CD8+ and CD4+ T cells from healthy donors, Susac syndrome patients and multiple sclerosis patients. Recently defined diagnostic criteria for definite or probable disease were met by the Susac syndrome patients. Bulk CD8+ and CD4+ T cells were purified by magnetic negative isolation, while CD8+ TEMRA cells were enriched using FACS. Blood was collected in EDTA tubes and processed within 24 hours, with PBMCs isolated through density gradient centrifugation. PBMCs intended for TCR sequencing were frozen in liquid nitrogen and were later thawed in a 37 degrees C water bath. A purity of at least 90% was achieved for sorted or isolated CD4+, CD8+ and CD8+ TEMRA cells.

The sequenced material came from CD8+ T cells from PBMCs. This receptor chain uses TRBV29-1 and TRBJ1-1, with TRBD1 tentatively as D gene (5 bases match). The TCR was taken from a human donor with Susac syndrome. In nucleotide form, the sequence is TGCAGCGTTGACTATGGGGGCACTGAAGCTTTCTTT. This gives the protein CSVDYGGTEAFF.